These 6 T cell receptor beta chains originate from one sample sequenced in a study of spatial heterogeneity in lung cancer (dated by TCRdb to the late 2010s). Interpreted using the paper, the time point label stands for: sample taken at primary tumor resection. Whole RNA extracted from tumor and nontumor lung tissue, or from cryopreserved PBMC samples, was used for TCR sequencing without cell sorting. The method was 5' RACE. The data were produced on a NextSeq 500. TCRdb itself trimmed the public reads at Q25 with fastp, ran MiXCR and retained productive beta chains. CDR3 protein sequences are deduplicated, and each keeps its most common genes and DNA. The sample records roughly 20,000 distinct CDR3 sequences, approximately 4.5% of which are singletons. The ten largest clones add up to 6.5% to 9% of the sample. This specimen consisted of PBMCs, obtained at surgery. Source of these receptors: a male donor with early-stage non-small cell lung cancer.

The chain joins TRBV3-1 to TRBJ2-1; 14 nucleotides agree with TRBD2. The CDR3 is 16 amino acids. In germline, CDR1 is LGHDT, CDR2 YNNKEL (reference sequence). The ends lost 1 base at V and 7 bases at J; junction bases unmatched: 3. For the CDR3, the DNA is TGTGCCAGCAGCCAAGCAGGACTAGCGGGAGGAAATGAGCAGTTCTTC. This encodes CASSQAGLAGGNEQFF.

There are many counts of this clonotype. The chain combines TRBV12-3 or TRBV12-4 with TRBJ1-2; 7 bases match TRBD1. CDR3 length: 13 residues. J was trimmed by 3 bases and V by 5 bases; bases with no gene match: 3. The CDR3 DNA follows: TGTGCCAGCAGTCGACAGGGTCACTATGGCTACACCTTC. Translated: CASSRQGHYGYTF.

This clonotype was seen at least ten times. V gene TRBV12-3 or TRBV12-4 combines with J gene TRBJ2-1; the D is unclear. V lost 6 bases, J lost 7 bases, and 4 bases lay in between. The CDR3 consists of 10 residues. The CDR3 nucleotides are TGTGCCAGCAGCTTAAATGAGCAGTTCTTC. This encodes CASSLNEQFF.

Many counts were recorded for this clonotype. The genes are TRBV28 and TRBJ1-5; 7 bases are a match to TRBD1. The length of the CDR3 is 16 residues. V shed 6 bases and J 3 bases; nucleotides not matched to a gene: 11. The germline CDR1 and CDR2 sequences are MDHEN and SYDVKM. CDR3 protein: CASRHGTALNNQPQHF. Written as DNA, the CDR3 is TGTGCCAGCAGGCACGGGACAGCCTTAAACAATCAGCCCCAGCATTTT.

This clonotype came up many times. The chain carries TRBV25-1 and TRBJ2-1; 7 positions agree with TRBD1. The CDR3 has 14 residues. Germline CDR1 MGHDK, CDR2 SYGVNS. The V gene end was trimmed by 4 bases and the J gene end by 4 bases; junction bases not matched to a gene: 4. CDR3 residues: CASSGPGQYNEQFF. CDR3 DNA sequence: TGTGCCAGCAGTGGACCGGGACAGTACAATGAGCAGTTCTTC.

There are many counts of this clonotype. V usage is TRBV30 and J usage is TRBJ2-5, with D possibly being TRBD1 (5 bases). With 1 base removed from V and 4 bases from J, the gap between germline ends came to 7 bases. CDR3 length equals 12 residues. CDR1 is GTSNPN and CDR2 is SVGIG in the germline V gene (reference sequence). Written as DNA, the CDR3 is TGTGCCTGGAGTGGCACAGGAGAGACCCAGTACTTC. Translating it yields CAWSGTGETQYF.